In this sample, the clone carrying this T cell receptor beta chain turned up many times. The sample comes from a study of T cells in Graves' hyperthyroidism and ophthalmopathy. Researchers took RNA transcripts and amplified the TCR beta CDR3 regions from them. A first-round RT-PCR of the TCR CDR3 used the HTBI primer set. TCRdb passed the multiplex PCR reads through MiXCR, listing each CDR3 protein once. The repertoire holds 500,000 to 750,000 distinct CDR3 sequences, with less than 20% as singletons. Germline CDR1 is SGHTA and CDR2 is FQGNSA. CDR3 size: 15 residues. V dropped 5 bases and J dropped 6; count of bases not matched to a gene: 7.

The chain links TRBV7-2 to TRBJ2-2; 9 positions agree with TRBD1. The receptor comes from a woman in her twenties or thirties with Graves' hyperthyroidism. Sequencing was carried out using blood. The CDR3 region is CASSPRTGVSGELFF. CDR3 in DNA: TGTGCCAGCAGCCCCCGGACAGGGGTATCCGGGGAGCTGTTTTTT.